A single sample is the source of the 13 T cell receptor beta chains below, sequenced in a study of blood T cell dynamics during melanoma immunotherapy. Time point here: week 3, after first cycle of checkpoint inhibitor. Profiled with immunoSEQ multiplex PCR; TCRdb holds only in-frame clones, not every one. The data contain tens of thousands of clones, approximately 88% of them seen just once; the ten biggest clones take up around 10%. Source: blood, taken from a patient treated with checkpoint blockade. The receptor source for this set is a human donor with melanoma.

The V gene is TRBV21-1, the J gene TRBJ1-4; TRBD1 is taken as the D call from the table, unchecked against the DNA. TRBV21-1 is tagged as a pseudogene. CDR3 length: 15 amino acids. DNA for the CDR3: TGTGCCAGCAGCAAAGGAGACAGGGCTGATGAAAAACTGTTTTTT. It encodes CASSKGDRADEKLFF.

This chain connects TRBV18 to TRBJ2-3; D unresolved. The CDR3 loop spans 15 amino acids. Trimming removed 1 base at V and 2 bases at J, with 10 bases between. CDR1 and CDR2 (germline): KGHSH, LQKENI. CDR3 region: CASSPRAEPTDTQYF. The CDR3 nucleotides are TGTGCCAGCTCACCACGGGCGGAACCCACAGATACGCAGTATTTT.

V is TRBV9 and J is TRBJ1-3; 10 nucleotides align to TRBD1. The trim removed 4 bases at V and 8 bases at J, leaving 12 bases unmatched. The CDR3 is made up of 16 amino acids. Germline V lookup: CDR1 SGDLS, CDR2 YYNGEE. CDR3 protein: CASSLTWTGGKDTIYF. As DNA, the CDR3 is TGTGCCAGCAGCCTCACCTGGACAGGGGGGAAAGACACCATATATTTT.

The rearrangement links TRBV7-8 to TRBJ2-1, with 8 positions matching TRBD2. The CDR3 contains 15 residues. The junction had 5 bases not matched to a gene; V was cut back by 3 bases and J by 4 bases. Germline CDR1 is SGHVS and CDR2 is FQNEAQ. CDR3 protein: CASSFSGGMYNEQFF. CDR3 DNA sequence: TGTGCCAGCAGCTTCAGCGGGGGAATGTACAATGAGCAGTTCTTC.

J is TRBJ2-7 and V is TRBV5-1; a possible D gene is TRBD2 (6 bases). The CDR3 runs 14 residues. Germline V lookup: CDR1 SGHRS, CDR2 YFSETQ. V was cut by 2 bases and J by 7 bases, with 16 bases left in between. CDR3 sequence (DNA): TGCGCCAGCAGCTTTGGGGACTTCGATCGGGAGCAGTACTTC. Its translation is CASSFGDFDREQYF.

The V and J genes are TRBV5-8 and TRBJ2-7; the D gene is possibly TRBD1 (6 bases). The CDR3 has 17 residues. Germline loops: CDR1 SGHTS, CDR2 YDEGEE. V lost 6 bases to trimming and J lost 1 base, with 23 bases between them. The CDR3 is CASTPPTGTLGSYEQYF. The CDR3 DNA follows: TGTGCCAGCACCCCGCCCACAGGGACCTTGGGGTCCTACGAGCAGTACTTC.

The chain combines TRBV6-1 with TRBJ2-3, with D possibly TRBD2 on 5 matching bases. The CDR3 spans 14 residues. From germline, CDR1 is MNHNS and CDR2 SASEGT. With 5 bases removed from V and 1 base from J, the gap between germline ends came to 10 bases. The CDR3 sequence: CASSRDVGTDTQYF. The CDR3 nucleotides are TGTGCCAGCAGTCGGGATGTTGGCACAGATACGCAGTATTTT.

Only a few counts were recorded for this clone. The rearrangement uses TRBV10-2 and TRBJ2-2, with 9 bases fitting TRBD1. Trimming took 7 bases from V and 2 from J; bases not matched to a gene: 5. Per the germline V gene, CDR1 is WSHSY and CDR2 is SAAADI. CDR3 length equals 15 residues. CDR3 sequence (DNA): TGCGCCAGCACCGGACAGGGGCGAAACACCGGGGAGCTGTTTTTT. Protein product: CASTGQGRNTGELFF.

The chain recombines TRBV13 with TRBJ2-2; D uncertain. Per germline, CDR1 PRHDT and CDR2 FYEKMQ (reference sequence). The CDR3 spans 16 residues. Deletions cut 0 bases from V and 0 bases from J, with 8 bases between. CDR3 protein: CASSLGRLANTGELFF. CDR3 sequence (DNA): TGTGCCAGCAGCTTAGGTCGTCTAGCGAACACCGGGGAGCTGTTTTTT.

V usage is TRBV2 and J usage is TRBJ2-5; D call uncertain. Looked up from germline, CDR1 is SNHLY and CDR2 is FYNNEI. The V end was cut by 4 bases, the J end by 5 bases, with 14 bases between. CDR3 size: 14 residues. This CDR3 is CASSGVTAGETQYF. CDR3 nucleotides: TGTGCCAGCAGTGGCGTCACCGCCGGGGAGACCCAGTACTTC. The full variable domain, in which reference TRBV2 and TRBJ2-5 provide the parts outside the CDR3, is EPEVTQTPSHQVTQMGQEVILRCVPISNHLYFYWYRQILGQKVEFLVSFYNNEISEKSEIFDDQFSVERPDGSNFTLKIRSTKLEDSAMYFCASSGVTAGETQYFGPGTRLLVL.

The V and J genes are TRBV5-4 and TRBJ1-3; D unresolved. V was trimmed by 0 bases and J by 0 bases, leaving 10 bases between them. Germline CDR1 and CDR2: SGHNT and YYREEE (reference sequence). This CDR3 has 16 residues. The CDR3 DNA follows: TGTGCCAGCAGCTTGGTAGTAGGAAACTCTGGAAACACCATATATTTT. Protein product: CASSLVVGNSGNTIYF.

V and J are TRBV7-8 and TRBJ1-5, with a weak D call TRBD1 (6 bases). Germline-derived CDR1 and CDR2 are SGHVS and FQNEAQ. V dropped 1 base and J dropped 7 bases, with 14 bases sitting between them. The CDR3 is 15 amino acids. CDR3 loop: CASSLVPGAGQPQHF. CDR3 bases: TGTGCCAGCAGCTTAGTTCCGGGGGCAGGGCAGCCCCAGCATTTT.

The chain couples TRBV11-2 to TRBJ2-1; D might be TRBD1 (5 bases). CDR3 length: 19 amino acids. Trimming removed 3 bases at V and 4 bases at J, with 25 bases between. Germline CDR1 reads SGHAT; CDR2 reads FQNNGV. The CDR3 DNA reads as TGTGCCAGCAGCTTGCAGGGATCGCGGCTGACACCAGATTACAATGAGCAGTTCTTC. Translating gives CASSLQGSRLTPDYNEQFF.